Presented here are 32 T cell receptor beta chains from one specimen sequenced in a study of shared clonotypes between healthy human individuals. Generated by immunoSEQ multiplex PCR, the TCRdb table keeps only in-frame clones and is missing some. The data show fewer than 3 million clones, with 80% to 95% seen just once and 0.37% held by the top ten. Material for sequencing was naive CD4+ T cells from PBMCs. Specified subset: CD45RA+ positively selected. The receptor set was obtained from a man aged 18 to 29 in good health. Some clones in this sample may be carry-over from other donors' samples.

The CDR3 sequence is CASSPWDKRSYEQYF. The CDR3 DNA sequence: TGTGCCAGCAGTCCCTGGGACAAACGCTCCTACGAGCAGTACTTC. The chain joins TRBV27 to TRBJ2-7, with D maybe TRBD1 (6 bases). V was shortened by 5 bases and J by 0 bases, with 14 bases between the two germline ends. This CDR3 has 15 residues. Germline V lookup: CDR1 MNHEY, CDR2 SMNVEV (reference sequence).

The rearrangement links TRBV2 to TRBJ2-5; D not certain. The J call may be mistaken, given a closer DNA end match to TRBJ2-7. Germline lookup yields CDR1 SNHLY and CDR2 FYNNEI. This CDR3 region has 12 residues. The DNA of the CDR3 is TGTGCCAGCAGTGGGCAGTCCAACGAGCAGTACTTC. Translating gives CASSGQSNEQYF.

CDR3 protein: CASSGYRAYNEQFF. The CDR3 nucleotides read TGTGCCAGCAGCGGGTACAGGGCTTACAATGAGCAGTTCTTC. This chain joins TRBV9 and TRBJ2-1, with TRBD1 as a possible D gene (6 bases). Trimming took 3 bases from V and 4 from J, leaving 11 bases between them. The length of the CDR3 is 14 residues. CDR1 is SGDLS and CDR2 is YYNGEE in the germline V gene.

This chain connects TRBV10-3 to TRBJ2-7; D unclear. The CDR3 has 13 amino acids. CDR1 and CDR2 from the germline V gene are ENHRY and SYGVKD. V was cut by 7 bases and J by 0 bases, with 10 bases left in between. As DNA, the CDR3 is TGTGCCATCACCGCGGATGTCTCCTACGAGCAGTACTTC. Amino acids: CAITADVSYEQYF.

Worth noting for this clone: Additional DNA sequences in this sample encode the identical CDR3. This chain connects TRBV2 to TRBJ2-3; 10 bases agree with TRBD2. Looked up from germline, CDR1 is SNHLY and CDR2 is FYNNEI. The CDR3 has 15 residues. J lost 3 bases, V lost 5 bases, and 5 bases had no gene match. This CDR3 reads CASSRLAGVTDTQYF. CDR3 coding DNA: TGTGCCAGCAGTCGGCTAGCGGGAGTAACAGATACGCAGTATTTT.

Notes on this clone: Other nucleotide sequences from this sample produce the same CDR3. The chain employs TRBV27 and TRBJ2-5; D is ambiguous. Trimming removed 3 bases from V and 4 bases from J, with 3 bases in between. The CDR3 contains 11 residues. Germline V gene sequence: CDR1 MNHEY, CDR2 SMNVEV (reference sequence). CDR3 in amino acids: CASSLGETQYF. DNA of the CDR3: TGTGCCAGCAGTTTGGGAGAGACCCAGTACTTC.

Regarding this clone: This specimen includes other DNA sequences encoding the same CDR3. The chain recombines TRBV7-3 with TRBJ2-7; no firm D call. The CDR3 is 12 residues long. Germline loops: CDR1 SGHTA, CDR2 FQGTGA. The V gene lost 0 bases and the J gene lost 4 bases, with 4 bases spanning the gap. DNA of the CDR3: TGTGCCAGCAGCTTAACGGGGTACGAGCAGTACTTC. Its translation: CASSLTGYEQYF.

The chain couples TRBV4-2 to TRBJ2-2, with a weak D call TRBD2 (6 bases). The CDR3 length is 18 residues. The V and J ends lost 1 base and 2 bases respectively, with 17 bases between them. Germline V lookup: CDR1 LGHNA, CDR2 YNFKEQ. CDR3 sequence reads: CASSQVSFGTRNTGELFF. CDR3 nucleotide sequence: TGTGCCAGCAGCCAAGTCTCGTTTGGGACTCGAAACACCGGGGAGCTGTTTTTT.

The count of this clone is one. Here the CDR3 reads CASSLYLTSYEQYF. Written as DNA, the CDR3 is TGTGCCAGCAGCTTATATTTGACTAGCTACGAGCAGTACTTC. This chain connects TRBV7-9 to TRBJ2-7; possibly TRBD2 for D (6 bases). The V gene's germline CDR1 is SEHNR and CDR2 FQNEAQ (reference sequence). Trimming took off 2 bases at V and 3 bases at J, with 11 bases between the two ends. The CDR3 is 14 residues long.

The gene calls are TRBV5-1 and TRBJ2-1; TRBD2 might be the D (5 bases). The CDR3 consists of 13 residues. The germline V gene encodes CDR1 SGHRS and CDR2 YFSETQ. Trimming stripped 2 bases from V and 3 bases from J, with 6 bases between. The CDR3 DNA follows: TGCGCCAGCAGCTTCGGGAACTACAATGAGCAGTTCTTC. It encodes CASSFGNYNEQFF.

The J gene is TRBJ2-3, the V gene TRBV7-3, with 7 bases lining up with TRBD2. The CDR3 spans 16 residues. The germline V gene encodes CDR1 SGHTA and CDR2 FQGTGA. The V and J ends lost 1 base and 3 bases, in that order; junction bases with no gene match: 7. This chain's CDR3 is CASSLIGGSVTDTQYF. The CDR3 DNA sequence: TGTGCCAGCAGCTTAATTGGCGGGAGTGTTACAGATACGCAGTATTTT.

The rearrangement uses TRBV5-6 and TRBJ2-2; weak D call: TRBD2 (6 bases). The CDR3 is made up of 15 amino acids. The germline CDR1 and CDR2 sequences are SGHDT and YYEEEE. The V end lost 4 bases, the J end lost 2 bases, and 12 bases lay between the germline ends. The CDR3 reads CASSGGTGNTGELFF. The CDR3 DNA sequence: TGTGCCAGCAGCGGAGGGACGGGAAACACCGGGGAGCTGTTTTTT.

The V gene is TRBV28, the J gene TRBJ2-1, with 8 bases lining up with TRBD2. The ends lost 3 bases at V and 0 bases at J; junction bases unmatched: 4. Per germline, CDR1 MDHEN and CDR2 SYDVKM. This CDR3 is built from 16 residues. CDR3 sequence: CASSLVSGSSYNEQFF. The CDR3 region has the DNA TGTGCCAGCAGTTTGGTCAGCGGGAGCTCCTACAATGAGCAGTTCTTC.

The V gene is TRBV7-2, the J gene TRBJ1-1; 8 bases agree with TRBD1. The CDR3 spans 15 residues. Trimming at V came to 5 bases and at J to 2 bases, leaving 7 bases not matched to a gene. Germline V lookup: CDR1 SGHTA, CDR2 FQGNSA. CDR3 protein: CASSTGTGKNTEAFF. CDR3 bases: TGTGCCAGCAGCACCGGGACAGGAAAAAACACTGAAGCTTTCTTT.

This chain joins TRBV28 and TRBJ1-5; TRBD1 is a possible D gene (5 bases). The CDR3 totals 14 residues. CDR1 MDHEN and CDR2 SYDVKM come from the germline V gene. The V and J ends lost 3 bases and 6 bases respectively, with 12 bases between them. CDR3 residues: CASSFVQGSQPQHF. The CDR3 region has the DNA TGTGCCAGCAGTTTTGTGCAGGGTAGTCAGCCCCAGCATTTT.

The CDR3 sequence is CASTPRRSYEQYF. The CDR3 DNA reads as TGTGCCAGCACCCCGCGGCGGTCCTACGAGCAGTACTTC. V is TRBV5-4 and J is TRBJ2-7, with no clear D. This CDR3 contains 13 residues. Trimming removed 6 bases at V and 1 base at J, with 11 bases between. Germline values: CDR1 SGHNT, CDR2 YYREEE (reference sequence). The whole variable domain, filled in from reference TRBV5-4 and TRBJ2-7, reads ETGVTQSPTHLIKTRGQQVTLRCSSQSGHNTVSWYQQALGQGPQFIFQYYREEENGRGNFPPRFSGLQFPNYSSELNVNALELDDSALYLCASTPRRSYEQYFGPGTRLTVT.

The chain uses TRBV4-3 and TRBJ1-2; D not certain. The CDR3 totals 15 residues. Trimming removed 3 bases from V and 8 bases from J, with 19 bases in between. Germline V lookup: CDR1 LGHNA, CDR2 YSLEER. CDR3 DNA sequence: TGCGCCAGCAGCCAGGACCATCAAGGGTCCCGGGGCTACACCTTC. Its translation is CASSQDHQGSRGYTF.

The genes are TRBV7-8 and TRBJ2-3, with 12 bases identical to TRBD2. V shed 1 base, J shed 0 bases, and the junction held 5 bases outside the gene matches. CDR3 length: 18 residues. CDR1 and CDR2 from the germline V gene are SGHVS and FQNEAQ. CDR3 coding DNA: TGTGCCAGCAGCTTAGTAGCGACTAGCGGGGGTAGCACAGATACGCAGTATTTT. Its protein product is CASSLVATSGGSTDTQYF.

This chain connects TRBV28 to TRBJ1-2; D not resolved. Germline CDR1 and CDR2: MDHEN and SYDVKM. This CDR3 is 15 amino acids long. V lost 3 bases and J lost 0, with 11 bases in between. The CDR3 coding sequence is TGTGCCAGCAGTTTTTTAATTGGAGCTAACTATGGCTACACCTTC. Residues: CASSFLIGANYGYTF.

The chain recombines TRBV20-1 with TRBJ1-3; D may be TRBD1 (5 bases). The CDR3 loop spans 11 amino acids. From germline, CDR1 is DFQATT and CDR2 SNEGSKA (reference sequence). V lost 2 bases, J lost 7 bases, and 6 bases lay in between. In nucleotides, the CDR3 is TGCAGTGCTAGATACAGGAACACCATATATTTT. Translation gives CSARYRNTIYF.

This clone showed up just a few times. This sequence joins TRBV2 and TRBJ1-4; D remains ambiguous. Germline CDR1 reads SNHLY; CDR2 reads FYNNEI. Trimming removed 2 bases from V and 1 base from J, with 5 bases in between. This CDR3 contains 14 residues. CDR3: CASSERGTNEKLFF. For the CDR3, the DNA is TGTGCCAGCAGTGAACGGGGAACTAATGAAAAACTGTTTTTT.

The rearrangement joins TRBV7-9 to TRBJ2-7, with D possibly called TRBD1 or TRBD2 (5 bases each). CDR3 length: 15 amino acids. Per the germline V gene, CDR1 is SEHNR and CDR2 is FQNEAQ (reference sequence). The V gene lost 5 bases and the J gene lost 1 base, with 15 bases spanning the gap. CDR3 in DNA: TGTGCCAGCAGCCTACGGGACGGAGAGTCCTACGAGCAGTACTTC. It yields the protein CASSLRDGESYEQYF.

The chain is built from TRBV5-1 and TRBJ2-7, with 11 positions matching TRBD1. V was pared by 5 bases and J by 6 bases, with 7 bases of the junction left unmatched. Germline loops: CDR1 SGHRS, CDR2 YFSETQ. This CDR3 has 14 residues. The CDR3 bases are TGCGCCAGCAGTACCGGGACAGGGGGACGCGAGCAGTACTTC. Translated: CASSTGTGGREQYF.

The V gene is TRBV6-6, the J gene TRBJ1-1, with no clear D. The V and J ends lost 6 bases and 2 bases respectively, with 16 bases between them. The CDR3 is 15 amino acids. The germline V gene has CDR1 MNHNY and CDR2 SVGAGI (reference sequence). CDR3 sequence reads: CASSITWEANTEAFF. The DNA for the CDR3 is TGTGCCAGCAGCATCACCTGGGAAGCTAACACTGAAGCTTTCTTT.

CDR3 sequence (DNA): TGTGCCACCAGCAGATGGGGAGCCGGGGGTGGTCAGCCCCAGCATTTT. The encoded protein is CATSRWGAGGGQPQHF. The chain couples TRBV15 to TRBJ1-5; tentatively, D is TRBD1 (5 bases). V lost 2 bases, J lost 6 bases, and 17 bases lay in between. CDR3 length: 16 amino acids. The germline CDR1 and CDR2 sequences are LNHNV and YYDKDF (reference sequence).

About this clone itself: The same CDR3 arises from other DNA sequences in this sample as well. V is TRBV19 and J is TRBJ1-4; D may be TRBD1 (5 bases). The CDR3 contains 15 residues. Looked up from germline, CDR1 is LNHDA and CDR2 is SQIVND (reference sequence). V lost 6 bases and J lost 0, with 11 bases in between. The CDR3 nucleotides read TGTGCCAGTAGCCGTGACAGAGCAACTAATGAAAAACTGTTTTTT. Protein: CASSRDRATNEKLFF.

A word on this clone: Other DNA sequences of this sample code for an identical CDR3. The chain is built from TRBV5-1 and TRBJ1-4; 8 bases line up with TRBD1. The junction had 6 bases not matched to a gene; V was cut back by 4 bases and J by 7 bases. CDR3 length: 14 amino acids. CDR1 is SGHRS, CDR2 YFSETQ, per germline. This CDR3 is CASSPGGGGEKLFF. CDR3 in DNA: TGCGCCAGCAGCCCAGGGGGCGGGGGTGAAAAACTGTTTTTT.

The J gene is TRBJ2-1, the V gene TRBV11-3; a weak D match, TRBD2 (5 bases). The V and J ends lost 2 bases and 0 bases respectively, with 8 bases between them. This CDR3 comprises 15 residues. Germline V gene data show CDR1 as SGHNT and CDR2 as YENEEA. The CDR3 here is CASSLSGVSYNEQFF. CDR3 bases: TGTGCCAGCAGCTTAAGCGGAGTCTCCTACAATGAGCAGTTCTTC.

This chain uses TRBV30 with TRBJ1-4; 8 bases are shared with TRBD1. V lost 4 bases and J lost 8; bases outside the gene matches: 15. This CDR3 is built from 16 residues. Germline V lookup: CDR1 GTSNPN, CDR2 SVGIG (reference sequence). CDR3 sequence: CAWTPLPGQGREKLFF. CDR3 DNA: TGTGCCTGGACCCCCCTTCCAGGACAGGGCCGAGAAAAACTGTTTTTT. The variable domain in full, with the rest retrieved from reference TRBV30 and TRBJ1-4, is SQTIHQWPATLVQPVGSPLSLECTVEGTSNPNLYWYRQAAGRGLQLLFYSVGIGQISSEVPQNLSASRPQDRQFILSSKKLLLSDSGFYLCAWTPLPGQGREKLFFGSGTQLSVL.

This chain joins TRBV14 and TRBJ2-3, with no clear D. The CDR3 is made up of 13 amino acids. V was cut by 4 bases and J by 2 bases, with 7 bases left in between. Germline V lookup: CDR1 SGHDN, CDR2 FVKESK. The DNA of the CDR3 is TGTGCCAGCAGCCGACGGATCACAGATACGCAGTATTTT. Its translation: CASSRRITDTQYF.

The J gene is TRBJ1-2, the V gene TRBV6-6, with unresolved D. Trimming left V 5 bases short and J 6 bases short, with 16 bases between. The germline V gene has CDR1 MNHNY and CDR2 SVGAGI (reference sequence). The CDR3 consists of 14 residues. The CDR3 loop reads CASSPAGQRDGYTF. CDR3 DNA sequence: TGTGCCAGCAGTCCCGCCGGGCAGAGAGATGGCTACACCTTC.

The CDR3 region is CASSRFPGPEETQYF. The CDR3, as DNA: TGTGCCAGCAGCCGATTCCCGGGACCCGAAGAGACCCAGTACTTC. This sequence joins TRBV7-9 and TRBJ2-5; the D gene could be TRBD1 or TRBD2 (5 bases each). Per germline, CDR1 SEHNR and CDR2 FQNEAQ (reference sequence). This CDR3 has 15 residues. Deletions cut 5 bases from V and 3 bases from J, with 16 bases between.